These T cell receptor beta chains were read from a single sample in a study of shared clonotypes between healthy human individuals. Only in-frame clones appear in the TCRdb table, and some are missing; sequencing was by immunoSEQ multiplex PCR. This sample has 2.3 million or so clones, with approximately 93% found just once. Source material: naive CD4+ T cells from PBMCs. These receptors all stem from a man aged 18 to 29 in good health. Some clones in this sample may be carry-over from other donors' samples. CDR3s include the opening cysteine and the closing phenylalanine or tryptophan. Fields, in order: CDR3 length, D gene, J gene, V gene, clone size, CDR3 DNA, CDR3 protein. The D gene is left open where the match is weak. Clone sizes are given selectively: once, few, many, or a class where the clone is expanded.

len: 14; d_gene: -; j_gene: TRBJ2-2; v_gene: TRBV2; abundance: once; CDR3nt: TGTGCCAGCAGTGAAGACCCTCCTGGCGGGGAGCTGTTTTTT; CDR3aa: CASSEDPPGGELFF
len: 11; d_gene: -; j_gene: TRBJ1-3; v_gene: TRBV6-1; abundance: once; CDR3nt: TGTGCCAGCAGCCTCGGAAACACCATATATTTT; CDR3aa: CASSLGNTIYF
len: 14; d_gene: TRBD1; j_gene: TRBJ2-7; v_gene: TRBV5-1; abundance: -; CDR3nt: TGCGCCAGCAGCTTTCGGCAGGGGGCAGGCGAGCAGTACTTC; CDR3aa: CASSFRQGAGEQYF
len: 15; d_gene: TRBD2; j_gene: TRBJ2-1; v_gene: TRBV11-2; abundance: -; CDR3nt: TGTGCCAGCAGCTTAAGGCGGGAGGACTACAATGAGCAGTTCTTC; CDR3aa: CASSLRREDYNEQFF
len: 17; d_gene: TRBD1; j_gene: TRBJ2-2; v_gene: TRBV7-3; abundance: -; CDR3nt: TGTGCCAGCAGCTTAAATCCACAGGGGGTGGACACCGGGGAGCTGTTTTTT; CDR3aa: CASSLNPQGVDTGELFF
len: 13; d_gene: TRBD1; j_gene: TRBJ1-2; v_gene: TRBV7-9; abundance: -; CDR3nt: TGTGCCAGCAGCTCCAGGGGGGGGGATGGCTACACCTTC; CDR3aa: CASSSRGGDGYTF
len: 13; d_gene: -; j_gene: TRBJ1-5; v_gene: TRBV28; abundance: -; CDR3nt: TGTGCCAGCAGTTCCCGGGTGCGTCAGCCCCAGCATTTT; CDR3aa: CASSSRVRQPQHF
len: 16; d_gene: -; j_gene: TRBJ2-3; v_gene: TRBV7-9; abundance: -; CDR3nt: TGTGCCAGCCGTGGGGTTTCTGAGGGGAGCACAGATACGCAGTATTTT; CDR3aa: CASRGVSEGSTDTQYF
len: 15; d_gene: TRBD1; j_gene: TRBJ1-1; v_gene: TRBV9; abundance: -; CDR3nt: TGTGCCAGCAGCGTAGAAGGGACAGGGTTAACTGAAGCTTTCTTT; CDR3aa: CASSVEGTGLTEAFF
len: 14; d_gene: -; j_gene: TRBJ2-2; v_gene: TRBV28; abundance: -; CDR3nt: TGTGCCAGCAGAACTCGGCAGGGGTCCGGGGAGCTGTTTTTT; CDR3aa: CASRTRQGSGELFF
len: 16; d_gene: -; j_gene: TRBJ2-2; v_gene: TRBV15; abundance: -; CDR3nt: TGTGCCACCAGCAGAGATGGGACGCCGGGCACCGGGGAGCTGTTTTTT; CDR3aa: CATSRDGTPGTGELFF
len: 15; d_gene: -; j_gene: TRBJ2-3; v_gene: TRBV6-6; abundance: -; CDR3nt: TGTGCCAGCAGTGGGCTAGGACGGGGCCCAGATACGCAGTATTTT; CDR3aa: CASSGLGRGPDTQYF
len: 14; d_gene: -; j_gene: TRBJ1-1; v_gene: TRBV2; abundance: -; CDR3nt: TGTGCCAGCAGTGATCTGGAGGGGCGGACTGAAGCTTTCTTT; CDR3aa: CASSDLEGRTEAFF
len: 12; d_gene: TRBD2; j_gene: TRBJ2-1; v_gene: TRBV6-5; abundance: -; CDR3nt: TGTGCCAGCAGTTCAGTGGCGGGAGGGCAGTTCTTC; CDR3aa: CASSSVAGGQFF
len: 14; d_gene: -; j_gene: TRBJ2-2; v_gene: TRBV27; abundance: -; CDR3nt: TGTGCCAGCAGTTTGGGACAAAACACCGGGGAGCTGTTTTTT; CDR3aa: CASSLGQNTGELFF
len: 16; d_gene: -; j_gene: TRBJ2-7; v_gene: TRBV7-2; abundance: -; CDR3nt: TGTGCCAGCAGCTTAGTTCCAGGGCCCAGCTCCTACGAGCAGTACTTC; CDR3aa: CASSLVPGPSSYEQYF
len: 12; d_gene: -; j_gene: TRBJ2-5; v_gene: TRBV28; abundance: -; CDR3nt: TGTGCCAGCAGTTCGAACGGGGAGACCCAGTACTTC; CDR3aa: CASSSNGETQYF
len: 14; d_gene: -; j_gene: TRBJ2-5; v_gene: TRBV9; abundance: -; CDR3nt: TGTGCCAGCAGCGCCTTGACCGGAATAGAGACCCAGTACTTC; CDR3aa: CASSALTGIETQYF
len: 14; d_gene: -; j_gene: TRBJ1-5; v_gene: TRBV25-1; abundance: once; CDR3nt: TGTGCCAGCAGTGACCCGGCTAGCAATCAGCCCCAGCATTTT; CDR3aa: CASSDPASNQPQHF
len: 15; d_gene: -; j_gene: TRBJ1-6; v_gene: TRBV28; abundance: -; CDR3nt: TGTGCCAGCAGTTTAGTGAGCCACGACCATTCACCCCTCCACTTT; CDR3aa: CASSLVSHDHSPLHF
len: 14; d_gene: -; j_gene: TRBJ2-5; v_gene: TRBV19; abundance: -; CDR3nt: TGTGCCAGTAGTATAGAAAGGGGGCAAGAGACCCAGTACTTC; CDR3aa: CASSIERGQETQYF
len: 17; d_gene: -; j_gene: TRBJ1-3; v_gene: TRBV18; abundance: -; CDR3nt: TGTGCCAGCTCACCACAAGGCCTAAAGGGCTCTGGAAACACCATATATTTT; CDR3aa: CASSPQGLKGSGNTIYF